This TCR beta chain was captured by sequencing in a study of cytomegalovirus exposure and HLA in healthy donors. Overall study findings and caveats: Cytomegalovirus-associated TCR beta chains were listed, numbering 164. In a later analysis, first-cohort TCR clusters were found to tend to co-occur in the 100 to 150 validation repertoires.

TCRdb's table, derived via immunoSEQ multiplex PCR, lists solely in-frame clones and lacks some. The table lists 150,000 to 200,000 clones, about 90% of them singletons. The CDR3 is made up of 16 amino acids. V was cut by 1 base and J by 7 bases, with 17 bases left in between. Germline V gives CDR1 SEHNR, CDR2 FQNEAQ (reference sequence). The table lists this clone with a count of one. The antigen is not known. The clonotype comes from a young woman in good health and CMV-seropositive. This chain links TRBV7-9 with TRBJ1-5, with D uncertain. Material: PBMCs. The CDR3 here is CASSLGAGGRGQPQHF. The CDR3, as DNA: TGTGCCAGCAGCTTAGGAGCGGGAGGGAGAGGCCAGCCCCAGCATTTT.